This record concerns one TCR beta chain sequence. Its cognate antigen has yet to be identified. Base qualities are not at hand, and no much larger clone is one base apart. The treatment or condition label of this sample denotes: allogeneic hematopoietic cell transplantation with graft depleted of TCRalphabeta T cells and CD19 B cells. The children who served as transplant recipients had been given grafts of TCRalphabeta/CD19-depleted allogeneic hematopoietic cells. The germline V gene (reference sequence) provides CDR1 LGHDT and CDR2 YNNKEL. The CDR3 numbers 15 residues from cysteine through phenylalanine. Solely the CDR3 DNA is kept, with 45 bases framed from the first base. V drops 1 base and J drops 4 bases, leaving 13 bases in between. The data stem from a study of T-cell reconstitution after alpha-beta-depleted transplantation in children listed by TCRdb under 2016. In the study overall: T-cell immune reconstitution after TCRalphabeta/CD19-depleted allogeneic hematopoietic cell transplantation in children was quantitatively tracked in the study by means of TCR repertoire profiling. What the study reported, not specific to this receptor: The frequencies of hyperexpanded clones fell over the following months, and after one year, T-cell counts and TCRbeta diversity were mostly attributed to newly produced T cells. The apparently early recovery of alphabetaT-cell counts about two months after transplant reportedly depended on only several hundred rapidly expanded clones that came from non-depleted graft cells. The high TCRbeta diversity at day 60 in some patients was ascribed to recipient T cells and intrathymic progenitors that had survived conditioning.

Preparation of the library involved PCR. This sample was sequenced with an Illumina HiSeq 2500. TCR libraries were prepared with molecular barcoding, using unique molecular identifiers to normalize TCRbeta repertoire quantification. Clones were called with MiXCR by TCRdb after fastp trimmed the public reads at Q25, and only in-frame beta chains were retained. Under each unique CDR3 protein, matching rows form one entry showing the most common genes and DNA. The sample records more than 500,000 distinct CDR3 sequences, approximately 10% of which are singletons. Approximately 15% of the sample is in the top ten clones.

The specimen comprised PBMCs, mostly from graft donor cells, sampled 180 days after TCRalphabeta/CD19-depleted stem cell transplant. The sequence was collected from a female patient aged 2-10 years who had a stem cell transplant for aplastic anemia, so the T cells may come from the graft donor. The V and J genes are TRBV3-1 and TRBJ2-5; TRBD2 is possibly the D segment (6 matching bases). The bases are TGTGCCAGCAGCCAAGGAGGCGGGGATGGAGAGACCCAGTACTTC. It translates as CASSQGGGDGETQYF.